These T cell receptor beta chains were read from a single sample in a study of shared clonotypes between healthy human individuals. Repertoires were generated with immunoSEQ multiplex PCR, while TCRdb's copy carries only in-frame clones and drops some. Of under 1 million clones listed, 80% to 95% were seen once; the top ten hold nearly 25%. Sequencing was done on a sample of naive CD8+ T cells sorted from blood. These receptors came from a man aged 30-40 years in good health. The CDR3 runs from the conserved cysteine through the conserved F or W. A D gene is named only where the DNA matches it firmly. Some rows mark clone size as missing; the rest say once, few, many or name a class of expanded clone.

D	J	V	size	CDR3	DNA
TRBD2	TRBJ2-1	TRBV7-9	.	CASSLGSGSSYNEQFF	TGTGCCAGCAGCTTGGGGAGCGGGAGCTCCTACAATGAGCAGTTCTTC
.	TRBJ1-2	TRBV2	.	CASSDTGRANGYTF	TGTGCCAGCAGTGATACGGGCAGGGCGAATGGCTACACCTTC
.	TRBJ2-7	TRBV4-1	.	CASSQGPSYEQYF	TGCGCCAGCAGCCAGGGACCTTCCTACGAGCAGTACTTC
TRBD2	TRBJ2-5	TRBV7-9	.	CASSGGGEQETQYF	TGTGCCAGCAGCGGGGGAGGGGAACAAGAGACCCAGTACTTC
TRBD1	TRBJ2-3	TRBV7-9	.	CASSLAGGARTDTQYF	TGTGCCAGCAGCTTAGCAGGGGGCGCGAGAACAGATACGCAGTATTTT
.	TRBJ2-2	TRBV28	.	CASRTPGTTNTGELFF	TGTGCCAGCAGAACACCCGGGACAACGAACACCGGGGAGCTGTTTTTT
.	TRBJ1-4	TRBV30	.	CAWSWEGTEKLFF	TGTGCCTGGAGTTGGGAGGGGACTGAAAAACTGTTTTTT
.	TRBJ1-2	TRBV7-9	.	CASSLEVGRTTSGYTF	TGTGCCAGCAGCTTAGAGGTGGGACGGACGACCTCGGGCTACACCTTC
.	TRBJ2-5	TRBV5-5	.	CASSLDRSVRETQYF	TGTGCCAGCAGCTTGGACAGGAGCGTAAGAGAGACCCAGTACTTC
TRBD2	TRBJ2-1	TRBV7-8	.	CASSLPAGGPNEQFF	TGTGCCAGCAGCTTACCAGCGGGGGGCCCCAATGAGCAGTTCTTC
TRBD1	TRBJ2-1	TRBV28	.	CASTQWGQGARNEQFF	TGTGCCAGCACCCAATGGGGACAGGGGGCTCGGAATGAGCAGTTCTTC
.	TRBJ2-1	TRBV11-2	once	CASSLRGRSGDEQFF	TGTGCCAGCAGCCTCAGGGGACGCAGTGGCGATGAGCAGTTCTTC
.	TRBJ2-7	TRBV10-1	.	CAITGNYTYEQYF	TGCGCCATCACAGGGAATTATACCTACGAGCAGTACTTC
.	TRBJ1-1	TRBV4-1	.	CASSLKTDNTEAFF	TGCGCCAGCAGCCTAAAAACAGATAACACTGAAGCTTTCTTT
.	TRBJ1-1	TRBV19	.	CASSIEGCGEEDTEAFF	TGTGCCAGTAGTATAGAGGGCTGTGGGGAGGAGGATACTGAAGCTTTCTTT
TRBD2	TRBJ2-7	TRBV7-9	.	CASSQSAAGDSPTYEQYF	TGTGCCAGCAGCCAGTCAGCGGCGGGAGACTCCCCTACCTACGAGCAGTACTTC
TRBD2	TRBJ2-7	TRBV6-1	.	CASSGGSTAQYF	TGTGCCAGCAGTGGCGGGAGTACGGCGCAGTACTTC
TRBD1	TRBJ2-7	TRBV7-9	.	CASSPSIYRDRDYYEQYF	TGTGCCAGCAGCCCCAGCATTTACAGGGACAGAGACTACTACGAGCAGTACTTC
.	TRBJ2-7	TRBV6-1	few	CASSPGRHGEQYF	TGTGCCAGCAGTCCCGGACGGCACGGAGAGCAGTACTTC
.	TRBJ2-1	TRBV27	.	CASSLSSGNEQFF	TGTGCCAGCAGTTTATCGTCGGGGAATGAGCAGTTCTTC
.	TRBJ2-1	TRBV2	.	CASRPNYNEQFF	TGTGCCAGCAGGCCCAACTACAATGAGCAGTTCTTC
TRBD2	TRBJ2-1	TRBV13	.	CASSPGLAAANEQFF	TGTGCCAGCAGCCCTGGACTAGCGGCAGCTAATGAGCAGTTCTTC
TRBD2	TRBJ2-7	TRBV7-3	.	CASSLGLAGAEQYF	TGTGCCAGCAGCTTAGGCCTAGCGGGGGCCGAGCAGTACTTC
.	TRBJ2-1	TRBV7-9	.	CASSLDLNEQFF	TGTGCCAGCAGCTTAGATCTTAATGAGCAGTTCTTC
TRBD1	TRBJ2-3	TRBV4-3	.	CASSQDLRGTVQPDTQYF	TGCGCCAGCAGCCAAGATCTTAGGGGGACAGTCCAGCCAGATACGCAGTATTTT
TRBD2	TRBJ2-7	TRBV18	.	CASSPLDRAWTSGNYEQYF	TGTGCCAGCTCACCATTGGACAGGGCATGGACTAGCGGGAACTACGAGCAGTACTTC
TRBD1	TRBJ1-2	TRBV4-1	.	CASSQDPDRVPSGYTF	TGCGCCAGCAGCCAAGACCCCGACAGGGTCCCCTCCGGCTACACCTTC
TRBD1	TRBJ2-1	TRBV5-1	once	CASSRDRGYNEQFF	TGCGCCAGCAGCCGGGACAGGGGTTACAATGAGCAGTTCTTC
.	TRBJ1-1	TRBV5-1	.	CASSPEPGPNTEAFF	TGCGCCAGCAGCCCAGAACCGGGGCCGAACACTGAAGCTTTCTTT
.	TRBJ2-5	TRBV20-1	.	CSAPLGETQYF	TGCAGTGCTCCGCTGGGGGAGACCCAGTACTTC
TRBD2	TRBJ2-7	TRBV10-3	.	CAIGTSGSYEQYF	TGTGCCATCGGCACTAGCGGCTCCTACGAGCAGTACTTC
.	TRBJ2-1	TRBV27	once	CASSWITGNEQFF	TGTGCCAGCAGTTGGATTACAGGGAATGAGCAGTTCTTC
.	TRBJ2-7	TRBV27	.	CASSLTHRSSYEQYF	TGTGCCAGCAGTTTAACACACAGGAGCTCCTACGAGCAGTACTTC
.	TRBJ1-1	TRBV28	.	CASSAMRGSGKNTEAFF	TGTGCCAGCAGTGCCATGCGGGGGTCGGGGAAGAACACTGAAGCTTTCTTT
.	TRBJ2-7	TRBV27	.	CASSSVARTYEQYF	TGTGCCAGCAGTTCCGTAGCGAGGACCTACGAGCAGTACTTC
.	TRBJ1-2	TRBV20-1	once	CSASTGGYTF	TGCAGTGCGTCTACAGGGGGCTACACCTTC
.	TRBJ2-1	TRBV7-6	.	CASSPVMGGNFYNEQFF	TGTGCCAGCAGCCCAGTAATGGGCGGGAATTTCTACAATGAGCAGTTCTTC
TRBD2	TRBJ2-1	TRBV5-6	.	CASSFSSGIYNEQFF	TGTGCCAGCAGCTTTTCTAGCGGGATTTACAATGAGCAGTTCTTC
.	TRBJ2-3	TRBV30	.	CAWSVGLDTQYF	TGTGCCTGGAGTGTAGGGCTAGATACGCAGTATTTT
TRBD1	TRBJ2-7	TRBV29-1	.	CSVQGGTWDYEQYF	TGCAGCGTACAGGGGGGCACTTGGGACTACGAGCAGTACTTC
.	TRBJ1-5	TRBV5-5	.	CASSLGQNSNQPQHF	TGTGCCAGCAGCTTGGGGCAGAATAGCAATCAGCCCCAGCATTTT
.	TRBJ2-1	TRBV5-4	.	CASSQERTQSYNEQFF	TGTGCCAGCAGCCAAGAACGTACCCAGTCCTACAATGAGCAGTTCTTC
.	TRBJ2-1	TRBV6-5	.	CASSYSRISPNREQFF	TGTGCCAGCAGTTACTCGCGCATCTCCCCCAATCGTGAGCAGTTCTTC
TRBD1	TRBJ2-5	TRBV5-6	.	CASSYQDRGGVETQYF	TGTGCCAGCAGTTATCAAGACAGGGGTGGCGTGGAGACCCAGTACTTC
.	TRBJ2-7	TRBV7-2	.	CASSSAGTSSYEQYF	TGTGCCAGCAGCTCTGCCGGGACGAGCTCCTACGAGCAGTACTTC
.	TRBJ2-7	TRBV6-4	.	CASSPNPSGIEEQYF	TGTGCCAGCAGTCCAAACCCGAGCGGTATCGAGGAGCAGTACTTC
.	TRBJ1-5	TRBV6-1	.	CASSGTGHNQPQHF	TGTGCCAGCAGTGGCACAGGGCACAATCAGCCCCAGCATTTT
.	TRBJ1-1	TRBV19	.	CASRNIPGNTEAFF	TGTGCCAGTAGGAACATACCCGGGAACACTGAAGCTTTCTTT
.	TRBJ2-1	TRBV6-1	few	CASSESSGDYNEQFF	TGTGCCAGCAGTGAGAGTAGCGGAGACTACAATGAGCAGTTCTTC
TRBD1	TRBJ1-5	TRBV16	.	CASSQSTLGTGWFGHQPQHF	TGTGCCAGCAGCCAATCTACCCTTGGGACAGGTTGGTTTGGGCATCAGCCCCAGCATTTT
TRBD1	TRBJ1-4	TRBV28	.	CASKGMGQGSKRGEKLFF	TGTGCCAGCAAAGGCATGGGACAGGGCTCAAAAAGGGGTGAAAAACTGTTTTTT
TRBD1	TRBJ2-1	TRBV29-1	.	CSVEVGGQGTEQFF	TGCAGCGTTGAGGTCGGGGGACAGGGGACTGAGCAGTTCTTC
.	TRBJ2-7	TRBV29-1	once	CSGRDTAYEQYF	TGCAGCGGCCGGGACACAGCCTACGAGCAGTACTTC
.	TRBJ2-5	TRBV9	.	CASSLREVQETQYF	TGTGCCAGCAGCCTGAGGGAGGTTCAAGAGACCCAGTACTTC
.	TRBJ1-2	TRBV6-5	.	CASSSQLYYGYTF	TGTGCCAGCAGTTCGCAGCTGTACTATGGCTACACCTTC